Below, 7 T cell receptor beta chains from the same sample are listed, as sequenced in a study of T cell repertoires in cytomegalovirus infection (dated by TCRdb to between 2019 and 2020). The instrument was an Illumina HiSeq 1500. TCRdb trimmed public reads at Q25 via fastp, called clones via MiXCR and kept in-frame beta chains. One record per CDR3 amino acid sequence lists the most common genes and DNA. This sample has some 300,000 distinct CDR3 sequences in its table, and approximately 13% of those were observed once. The ten largest clonotypes hold around 8.8% of the sample. Sequencing was performed on PBMCs. These TCRs come from a human donor in good health (CMV status not recorded). Some clones in this sample may be carry-over from other donors' samples.

This chain joins TRBV7-9 and TRBJ2-7; no definite D call. V lost 11 bases to trimming and J lost 0 bases, with 14 bases between them. The CDR3 extends over 13 amino acids. From germline, CDR1 is SEHNR and CDR2 FQNEAQ (reference sequence). The CDR3 spells CALSADSSYEQYF. CDR3 coding DNA: TGTGCCCTATCGGCCGATTCCTCCTACGAGCAGTACTTC.

Only a few counts were recorded for this clonotype. CDR3 region: CASSLRRQFAETQYF. Here the CDR3 DNA reads TGTGCCAGCAGCTTAAGAAGACAGTTCGCAGAGACCCAGTACTTC. The chain employs TRBV13 and TRBJ2-5, with D perhaps TRBD1 (5 bases). Germline loops: CDR1 PRHDT, CDR2 FYEKMQ (reference sequence). Trimming stripped 2 bases from V and 4 bases from J, with 14 bases between. The length of the CDR3 is 15 residues.

This clonotype has just a few counts. The chain's CDR3 is CSARDPRSGASYNEQFF. CDR3 nucleotides: TGCAGTGCTAGAGACCCCCGGAGCGGGGCTTCCTACAATGAGCAGTTCTTC. The genes are TRBV20-1 and TRBJ2-1, with TRBD2 matching 7 bases. The junction had 9 bases not matched to a gene; V was cut back by 0 bases and J by 1 base. Germline V gene sequence: CDR1 DFQATT, CDR2 SNEGSKA (reference sequence). CDR3 length equals 17 residues.

This clonotype turned up a few times. The chain combines TRBV25-1 with TRBJ1-2; D unresolved. The CDR3 is made up of 11 amino acids. In germline, CDR1 is MGHDK, CDR2 SYGVNS. The V and J ends lost 1 base and 8 bases respectively, with 5 bases between them. The CDR3: CASSESGGYTF. In DNA, the CDR3 is TGTGCCAGCAGTGAATCCGGCGGCTACACCTTC.

The chain is built from TRBV20-1 and TRBJ2-1; D unresolved. The CDR3 is 13 residues long. Trimming left V 6 bases short and J 3 bases short, with 12 bases between. Germline CDR1 DFQATT, CDR2 SNEGSKA (reference sequence). In DNA, the CDR3 is TGCAGTGCCCCGGACCAAAACTACAATGAGCAGTTCTTC. Encoded protein: CSAPDQNYNEQFF.

The chain is built from TRBV18 and TRBJ2-3; 16 bases are a match to TRBD2. The germline V gene has CDR1 KGHSH and CDR2 LQKENI. The CDR3 has 16 amino acids. After removal of 3 bases from V and 4 bases from J, the junction contained 1 base not matched to a gene. DNA of the CDR3: TGTGCCAGCTCACCGGGACTAGCGGGAGGGCCAGATACGCAGTATTTT. The encoded protein is CASSPGLAGGPDTQYF.

The chain employs TRBV29-1 and TRBJ1-2; 7 nucleotides line up with TRBD1. Trimming cost V 7 bases and J 4 bases; bases outside gene matches: 12. This CDR3 comprises 14 residues. The V gene's germline CDR1 is SQVTM and CDR2 ANQGSEA. The chain's CDR3 is CSARVAGGSYGYTF. In nucleotides, the CDR3 is TGCAGCGCCAGGGTGGCAGGGGGGAGCTATGGCTACACCTTC.